A selection of T cell receptor beta chains follows, all from one sample in a study of Ad26.COV2.S vaccination and SARS-CoV-2 variants. Only in-frame clones appear in the TCRdb table, and some are missing; sequencing was by immunoSEQ multiplex PCR. The table records over 400,000 clones, less than 95% of them present only once. The source was peripheral blood, collected in a trial of Ad26.COV2.S vaccine versus placebo. These receptors all come from a person aged 18 to 65 who received the Ad26.COV2.S COVID-19 vaccine or a placebo. Both conserved end residues are part of each CDR3. The D gene is left open where the match is weak. For some rows the clone size is stated as once, few or many, or as a class when expanded; others skip it.

TRBJ2-1 . TRBV11-3 . TGTGCCAGCAGCTTAGGTCCAGGAAGCTCCTACAATGAGCAGTTCTTC CASSLGPGSSYNEQFF
TRBJ2-1 . TRBV4-1 . TGCGCCAGCAGCCAAGTAATCCCCGGTGAGCAGTTCTTC CASSQVIPGEQFF
TRBJ2-5 TRBD2 TRBV11-2 . TGTGCCAGCACCTCCGGGGGGATGTGGGGGGAGACCCAGTACTTC CASTSGGMWGETQYF
TRBJ1-4 TRBD1 TRBV5-6 . TGTGCCAGCAGAGGGACAGGTTTGACTGAAAAACTGTTTTTT CASRGTGLTEKLFF
TRBJ2-2 . TRBV2 . TGTGCCAGCAGTGCGGGAGGGGAGCTGTTTTTT CASSAGGELFF
TRBJ2-7 TRBD1 TRBV5-1 . TGCGCCAGCAGCTTGGTTCCCACAGGGGCCTACGAGCAGTACTTC CASSLVPTGAYEQYF
TRBJ2-4 . TRBV18 . TGTGCCAGCTCACCACCCCGTGAAGTACTAGCCAAAAACATTCAGTACTTC CASSPPREVLAKNIQYF
TRBJ2-3 . TRBV9 . TGTGCCAGCAGCGTGAGTCCTGGGGATACGCAGTATTTT CASSVSPGDTQYF
TRBJ2-7 . TRBV18 few TGTGCCAGCTCACCACCGAGGGGGGTCAGCTCCTACGAGCAGTACTTC CASSPPRGVSSYEQYF
TRBJ1-5 TRBD1 TRBV6-2/TRBV6-3 few TGTGCCAGCAGTTACCAAGGACAGGGGTTCCCTATAGGGAATCAGCCCCAGCATTTT CASSYQGQGFPIGNQPQHF
TRBJ2-1 . TRBV7-9 . TGTGCCAGCCCTGGGGGCGGAAGCTCCTACAATGAGCAGTTCTTC CASPGGGSSYNEQFF
TRBJ1-4 . TRBV19 . TGTGCCAGTAGTCCGGAGGGGGAAGGACATGAAAAACTGTTTTTT CASSPEGEGHEKLFF
TRBJ2-7 . TRBV25-1 . TGTGCCAGCAGTGAACCCGGACAGTTAAGTATCTACGAGCAGTACTTC CASSEPGQLSIYEQYF
TRBJ1-6 . TRBV19 . TGTGCCAGTTGGGGGGGTTTTAATTCACCCCTCCACTTT CASWGGFNSPLHF
TRBJ2-5 . TRBV5-1 . TGCGCCAGCAGCCCCGCTTTGGGGTTTCAAGAGACCCAGTACTTC CASSPALGFQETQYF
TRBJ2-3 . TRBV29-1 . TGCAGCGTTTGGGTTGGACTCGGCACAGATACGCAGTATTTT CSVWVGLGTDTQYF
TRBJ1-6 . TRBV28 . TGTGCCAGCAGTCCTGGGCCCTATAATTCACCCCTCCACTTT CASSPGPYNSPLHF
TRBJ1-1 TRBD1 TRBV28 . TGTGCCAGCAGTTCGACAGGGGAGTACACTGAAGCTTTCTTT CASSSTGEYTEAFF
TRBJ1-1 . TRBV5-6 . TGTGCCAGCACACGGCCTTCGCCAGGTCGAGACACTGAAGCTTTCTTT CASTRPSPGRDTEAFF
TRBJ2-1 TRBD2 TRBV3-1/TRBV3-2 . TGTGCCAGCAGCCAGAATCTAGCGGGGGGAAACAATGAGCAGTTCTTC CASSQNLAGGNNEQFF
TRBJ2-7 . TRBV28 . TGTGCCAGCACCGGGACCGACTTCTACGAGCAGTACTTC CASTGTDFYEQYF
TRBJ2-6 . TRBV28 once TGTGCCAGCAGTTTGGGCGACACCCTGCTGACTTTC CASSLGDTLLTF
TRBJ1-2 . TRBV3-1/TRBV3-2 . TGTGCCAGCAGCCAAGTTCCGTCTAGGGAAGGCTACACCTTC CASSQVPSREGYTF
TRBJ2-5 TRBD2 TRBV27 . TGTGCCAGCAGCATGTGGAGGGAGGGAGAGACCCAGTACTTC CASSMWREGETQYF
TRBJ2-7 TRBD1 TRBV19 few TGTGCCAGTAGTCCGGACAGGGGCCACGAGCAGTACTTC CASSPDRGHEQYF
TRBJ2-1 TRBD2 TRBV6-4 once TGTGCCAGCAGTGACAGGCTAGCGGGAGCCCTGTTCTTC CASSDRLAGALFF
TRBJ1-5 . TRBV19 . TGTGCCAGTAGTATAGACCGGCGACAGGTCAATCAGCCCCAGCATTTT CASSIDRRQVNQPQHF
TRBJ2-6 . TRBV28 . TGTGCCAGCAGACCTTCCCCCGGGGGCCGCTCTGGGGCCAACGTCCTGACTTTC CASRPSPGGRSGANVLTF
TRBJ2-1 . TRBV9 . TGTGCCAGCAGCGTAGGCATATTGTCCTCCAATGAGCAGTTCTTC CASSVGILSSNEQFF
TRBJ2-4 TRBD2 TRBV11-2 . TGTGCCAGCAGCTTCCGCGGGAGGGCCTCAAGAAACATTCAGTACTTC CASSFRGRASRNIQYF
TRBJ2-7 . TRBV6-1 . TGTGCCAGCAGTGAACTGGGGACACGATCCTACGAGCAGTACTTC CASSELGTRSYEQYF
TRBJ2-3 . TRBV5-1 . TGCGCCAGCAGATTCTTAAGCGGGAGCACAGATACGCAGTATTTT CASRFLSGSTDTQYF
TRBJ2-7 . TRBV28 . TGTGCCAGCAGCGGCGGGTCGAGCTCCTACGAGCAGTACTTC CASSGGSSSYEQYF
TRBJ2-7 TRBD2 TRBV5-1 . TGCGCCAGCAGCGACGCCGGGACTAGCTACGAGCAGTACTTC CASSDAGTSYEQYF
TRBJ2-1 TRBD2 TRBV14 . TGTGCCAGCAGTCCTTTTGGACTAGCGGTCTACAATGAGCAGTTCTTC CASSPFGLAVYNEQFF
TRBJ1-2 . TRBV18 . TGTGCCAGCTCACCGAGGAAGGGGGACGAAGAGGGCTACACCTTC CASSPRKGDEEGYTF
TRBJ2-1 . TRBV27 . TGTGCCAGCAGTTTATGGGGACAAATCCACAATGAGCAGTTCTTC CASSLWGQIHNEQFF
TRBJ2-7 . TRBV5-5 . TGTGCCAGCAGCGAAAGTGGGGCTTACGAGCAGTACTTC CASSESGAYEQYF
TRBJ2-2 . TRBV7-3 . TGTGCCAGCAGCCCGATACCTACCGGGGAGCTGTTTTTT CASSPIPTGELFF
TRBJ1-6 . TRBV5-1 . TGCGCCAGCAGCTTGGGCTCTGTCCTTCCTTCACCCCTCCACTTT CASSLGSVLPSPLHF
TRBJ2-2 . TRBV24-1 . TGTGCCACCAGTGATTCCTACAGGGTTGTTGACACCGGGGAGCTGTTTTTT CATSDSYRVVDTGELFF
TRBJ2-5 . TRBV25-1 . TGTGCCAGCAGTGAAAAGGGGTGGCCTGGCGAGACCCAGTACTTC CASSEKGWPGETQYF
TRBJ1-3 . TRBV30 . TGTGCCTGGAGTGTCCTCTCGGCCCTCTCTGGAAACACCATATATTTT CAWSVLSALSGNTIYF
TRBJ1-6 . TRBV3-1/TRBV3-2 . TGTGCCAGCAGCCAAGGGACACCCGTCGGGAGTTCACCCCTCCACTTT CASSQGTPVGSSPLHF
TRBJ2-1 . TRBV3-1/TRBV3-2 . TGTGCCAGCAGCCAAGACCCGGGTAGGGGCAATGAGCAGTTCTTC CASSQDPGRGNEQFF
TRBJ2-7 TRBD1 TRBV7-2 . TGTGCCACGGACGTCGGGGACAGGGGACTCGGGAAAAACCTCTACGAGCAGTACTTC CATDVGDRGLGKNLYEQYF
TRBJ2-2 TRBD2 TRBV4-2 . TGTGCCAGCAGCCAAGAAAGGGGTGTAGGGACTAGTATTTTTCCCGGGGAGCTGTTTTTT CASSQERGVGTSIFPGELFF